Following are 19 T cell receptor beta chains from one sample sequenced in a study of CD4+ T cells in melanoma. Method: immunoSEQ multiplex PCR; TCRdb's copy keeps in-frame clones and lacks some. This table holds about 55,000 clones, over 60% found once. The source material was tumor tissue. The receptors derive from a human donor with melanoma.

The J gene is TRBJ2-1, the V gene TRBV7-2; D assignment may be TRBD1 or TRBD2 (5 bases each). CDR3 size: 16 residues. Trimming cost V 0 bases and J 2 bases, with 11 bases left between them. Germline loops: CDR1 SGHTA, CDR2 FQGNSA. CDR3 in DNA: TGTGCCAGCAGCTTAGCCGGGGCGTGGGCCTACAATGAGCAGTTCTTC. As protein: CASSLAGAWAYNEQFF.

The genes are TRBV19 and TRBJ2-5; TRBD2 might be the D (6 bases). The germline V and J ends were trimmed by 3 bases and 4 bases, with 18 bases remaining between them. The CDR3 has 16 amino acids. Germline V gene data show CDR1 as LNHDA and CDR2 as SQIVND (reference sequence). In DNA form, the CDR3 reads TGTGCCAGTAGTATGGGTCTAGGGAGGATCCGAGAGACCCAGTACTTC. It encodes CASSMGLGRIRETQYF.

This clone came up once. This chain uses TRBV5-6 with TRBJ2-3, with TRBD1 matching over 10 bases. The CDR3 has 15 amino acids. Losses at the gene ends were 4 bases for V and 1 base for J; bases not matched to a gene: 3. The germline gives CDR1 SGHDT, CDR2 YYEEEE. CDR3 sequence: CASSDRGRRTDTQYF. The CDR3 DNA reads TGTGCCAGCAGCGACAGGGGGCGTCGCACAGATACGCAGTATTTT.

The chain links TRBV11-2 to TRBJ2-7, with 9 nucleotides matching TRBD1. Per germline, CDR1 SGHAT and CDR2 FQNNGV. V shed 4 bases, J shed 4 bases, and the junction held 2 bases outside the gene matches. The CDR3 loop spans 13 amino acids. CDR3 amino acids: CASSSGTGYEQYF. CDR3 DNA sequence: TGTGCCAGCAGCTCCGGGACAGGGTACGAGCAGTACTTC.

The CDR3 DNA follows: TGTGCCAGCAGCGCGACAGGAAATTCACCCCTCCACTTT. Encoded protein: CASSATGNSPLHF. This sequence joins TRBV13 and TRBJ1-6, with D possibly TRBD1 on 6 matching bases. The germline CDR1 and CDR2 sequences are PRHDT and FYEKMQ (reference sequence). V was cut by 5 bases and J by 7 bases, with 9 bases left in between. The CDR3 is 13 residues long.

The rearrangement joins TRBV7-9 to TRBJ1-4; no clear D gene. V was trimmed by 2 bases and J by 1 base, leaving 14 bases between them. Germline-derived CDR1 and CDR2 are SEHNR and FQNEAQ (reference sequence). CDR3 length equals 17 residues. CDR3 residues: CASSLSGGKRTNEKLFF. DNA of the CDR3: TGTGCCAGCAGCTTATCGGGAGGGAAGCGAACTAATGAAAAACTGTTTTTT.

V is TRBV7-6 and J is TRBJ1-3; tentative D call: TRBD1 (6 bases). Germline V gives CDR1 SGHVS, CDR2 FNYEAQ. This CDR3 has 18 amino acids. V dropped 5 bases and J dropped 3 bases, with 23 bases sitting between them. The CDR3 loop is CASSHPRGGANNGNTIYF. The CDR3 DNA sequence: TGTGCCAGCAGCCACCCTAGAGGGGGGGCGAACAATGGAAACACCATATATTTT.

J is TRBJ2-1 and V is TRBV6-6, with 9 nucleotides matching TRBD1. The CDR3 sequence is 13 residues long. CDR1 and CDR2 (germline): MNHNY, SVGAGI (reference sequence). Germline trimming cut 5 bases from V and 8 bases from J; bases unmatched to any gene: 4. The CDR3 bases are TGTGCCAGCAGTGCCTGGACAGGGGATGAGCAGTTCTTC. Translation gives CASSAWTGDEQFF.

J is TRBJ1-1 and V is TRBV7-9; D uncertain. The CDR3 consists of 14 residues. With 3 bases removed from V and 0 bases from J, the gap between germline ends came to 8 bases. CDR1 and CDR2 (germline): SEHNR, FQNEAQ (reference sequence). DNA for the CDR3: TGTGCCAGCAGCTTCACAGTTCTGAACACTGAAGCTTTCTTT. Its protein product is CASSFTVLNTEAFF.

The chain uses TRBV10-3 and TRBJ2-1; D unclear. From germline, CDR1 is ENHRY and CDR2 SYGVKD. This CDR3 is built from 14 residues. Trimming removed 4 bases at V and 0 bases at J, with 7 bases between. The CDR3 bases are TGTGCCATCAGTGCCGGCTTCTCCTACAATGAGCAGTTCTTC. It is translated as CAISAGFSYNEQFF.

The V call is TRBV19, the J call TRBJ1-2; tentatively, D is TRBD1 (5 bases). Trimming stripped 4 bases from V and 8 bases from J, with 14 bases between. The CDR3 totals 13 residues. The germline V gene encodes CDR1 LNHDA and CDR2 SQIVND (reference sequence). CDR3 protein: CASSTGTQYGYTF. As DNA, the CDR3 is TGTGCCAGTAGTACCGGGACGCAGTACGGCTACACCTTC.

The chain joins TRBV5-6 to TRBJ1-6; 10 bases match TRBD1. Germline lookup yields CDR1 SGHDT and CDR2 YYEEEE. With 4 bases clipped from V and 6 bases from J, the junction kept 7 bases outside the gene matches. This CDR3 region has 16 residues. CDR3 loop: CASSGGTGAFNSPLHF. CDR3 nucleotide sequence: TGTGCCAGCAGCGGGGGGACAGGGGCATTTAATTCACCCCTCCACTTT.

This chain uses TRBV6-6 with TRBJ1-1; the D is unclear. V lost 6 bases to trimming and J lost 1 base, with 12 bases between them. CDR3 length equals 14 residues. Germline V gives CDR1 MNHNY, CDR2 SVGAGI (reference sequence). The CDR3 DNA sequence: TGTGCCAGCAGGGCTTCTGAGAGGAACACTGAAGCTTTCTTT. As protein: CASRASERNTEAFF.

The J gene is TRBJ1-4, the V gene TRBV7-8, with D unclear. The CDR3 totals 16 residues. V lost 2 bases to trimming and J lost 7 bases, with 17 bases between them. Germline V lookup: CDR1 SGHVS, CDR2 FQNEAQ. CDR3 region: CASSLWVPPVTEKLFF. DNA of the CDR3: TGTGCCAGCAGCTTATGGGTTCCGCCTGTAACTGAAAAACTGTTTTTT.

This clone has only one observation. The chain employs TRBV5-4 and TRBJ1-2; the match to TRBD1 covers 10 bases. Germline V gene data show CDR1 as SGHNT and CDR2 as YYREEE (reference sequence). This CDR3 has 16 amino acids. J was trimmed by 8 bases and V by 4 bases; bases with no gene match: 14. CDR3 in amino acids: CASSPGSGQGTRGYTF. The CDR3 DNA follows: TGTGCCAGCAGCCCGGGGTCGGGACAGGGGACTCGGGGCTACACCTTC.

The rearrangement joins TRBV27 to TRBJ2-5; possibly TRBD1 for D (6 bases). CDR3 length: 14 amino acids. Trimming took 8 bases from V and 1 from J, leaving 14 bases between them. Per the germline V gene, CDR1 is MNHEY and CDR2 is SMNVEV (reference sequence). The CDR3 spells CASRPGVFQETQYF. DNA of the CDR3: TGTGCCAGCCGCCCAGGGGTTTTCCAAGAGACCCAGTACTTC.

This chain connects TRBV2 to TRBJ1-1, with no clear D. The CDR3 contains 15 residues. Germline CDR1 is SNHLY and CDR2 is FYNNEI. V was pared by 0 bases and J by 1 base, with 9 bases between. CDR3 residues: CASSEARQQNTEAFF. CDR3 DNA sequence: TGTGCCAGCAGTGAAGCGCGGCAGCAGAACACTGAAGCTTTCTTT. Variable domain in full (rest from reference TRBV2 and TRBJ1-1): EPEVTQTPSHQVTQMGQEVILRCVPISNHLYFYWYRQILGQKVEFLVSFYNNEISEKSEIFDDQFSVERPDGSNFTLKIRSTKLEDSAMYFCASSEARQQNTEAFFGQGTRLTVV.

The CDR3 region is CASDARGTSTDTQYF. In nucleotides, the CDR3 is TGTGCCAGCGACGCCCGGGGGACTAGCACAGATACGCAGTATTTT. V and J are TRBV11-2 and TRBJ2-3; a possible D gene is TRBD2 (6 bases). Germline V gives CDR1 SGHAT, CDR2 FQNNGV. This CDR3 comprises 15 residues. Trimming took off 8 bases at V and 0 bases at J, with 15 bases between the two ends.

The chain recombines TRBV27 with TRBJ2-5; D gene ambiguous. The CDR3 runs to 13 residues. Germline CDR1 is MNHEY and CDR2 is SMNVEV (reference sequence). Trimming shortened V by 10 bases and J by 5 bases, and 17 bases separated the two germline ends. The CDR3 protein is CATTRPGAETQYF. CDR3 sequence (DNA): TGTGCCACTACCCGCCCGGGTGCTGAGACCCAGTACTTC.